The rows below give T cell receptor beta chains drawn from one sample of a study of metastatic and nonmetastatic thyroid tumors. Using MiXCR, TCRdb re-called clones from the PCR reads. The sample has under 50,000 clones, roughly a fifth seen once. The sample was blood. These TCRs come from a male donor with papillary thyroid cancer or a benign thyroid nodule (not recorded which). Some clones in this sample may be carry-over from other donors' samples. CDR3s include the opening cysteine and the closing phenylalanine or tryptophan. A D gene is named only where the DNA matches it firmly. For some rows the clone size is stated as once, few or many, or as a class when expanded; others skip it.

D: TRBD2; size: many; J: TRBJ2-5; V: TRBV5-1; length: 17; DNA: TGCGCCAGTTATATCGGGACTAGCGGGGGGCCCCAAGAGACCCAGTACTTC; CDR3: CASYIGTSGGPQETQYF
D: TRBD2; size: many; J: TRBJ2-3; V: TRBV24-1; length: 16; DNA: TGTGCCACCGCCCCTGAGCGGGGGGGTTTCACAGATACGCAGTATTTT; CDR3: CATAPERGGFTDTQYF
D: -; size: many; J: TRBJ2-3; V: TRBV11-1; length: 15; DNA: TGTGCCAGCAGCCCGTTTGGGGGGCTCAAAGATACGCAGTATTTT; CDR3: CASSPFGGLKDTQYF
D: TRBD1; size: many; J: TRBJ2-3; V: TRBV6-4; length: 14; DNA: TGTGCCAGCAGTGACGGGACAGGGGCAGATACGCAGTATTTT; CDR3: CASSDGTGADTQYF
D: TRBD1; size: -; J: TRBJ1-4; V: TRBV7-9; length: 16; DNA: TGTGCCAGCAGCTTACAGGGGACCGGGACAGGGGTAAAACTGTTTTTT; CDR3: CASSLQGTGTGVKLFF
D: -; size: -; J: TRBJ1-5; V: TRBV10-3; length: 14; DNA: TGTGCCATCAGTTGGACAGTGGGCAATGAGCCCCAGCATTTT; CDR3: CAISWTVGNEPQHF
D: -; size: many; J: TRBJ1-5; V: TRBV30; length: 13; DNA: TGTGCCTGGAGTCGGAATAGCAATCAGCCCCAGCATTTT; CDR3: CAWSRNSNQPQHF
D: TRBD1; size: few; J: TRBJ1-2; V: TRBV6-1; length: 14; DNA: TGTGCCAGCAGCCGACAGGGGGAGTACTATGGCTACACCTTC; CDR3: CASSRQGEYYGYTF
D: -; size: -; J: TRBJ2-7; V: TRBV20-1; length: 14; DNA: TGCAGTGCTAACCAACAGGGACCCCCCTACGAGCAGTACTTC; CDR3: CSANQQGPPYEQYF
D: TRBD2; size: -; J: TRBJ2-3; V: TRBV5-1; length: 16; DNA: TGCGCCAGCAGCTTGCTCGCGGGAGGGCCACAGGATACGCAGTATTTT; CDR3: CASSLLAGGPQDTQYF
D: TRBD2; size: -; J: TRBJ2-1; V: TRBV24-1; length: 14; DNA: TGTGCCACCAGTGATTTTTCGGGGGGCAATGAGCAGTTCTTC; CDR3: CATSDFSGGNEQFF
D: -; size: many; J: TRBJ1-1; V: TRBV11-2; length: 16; DNA: TGTGCCAGCAGCGCCCCGGACAGAGAGATGAACACTGAAGCTTTCTTT; CDR3: CASSAPDREMNTEAFF
D: -; size: once; J: TRBJ2-7; V: TRBV30; length: 12; DNA: TGTGCCTGGAGAGGGTCTCCGCGTGAGCAGTACTTC; CDR3: CAWRGSPREQYF
D: TRBD1; size: -; J: TRBJ1-2; V: TRBV4-1; length: 15; DNA: TGCGCCAGCAGCCGCCCGACAGGGAAATGGAGGGGCTACACCTTC; CDR3: CASSRPTGKWRGYTF
D: TRBD1; size: few; J: TRBJ2-4; V: TRBV6-1; length: 14; DNA: TGTGCCAGCGGGACAGGGGGCGCAGGAGACATTCAGTACTTC; CDR3: CASGTGGAGDIQYF
D: -; size: -; J: TRBJ2-1; V: TRBV12-3/TRBV12-4; length: 16; DNA: TGTGCCAGCAGCCCCTTTGCGGGTAGCTCCTACAATGAGCAGTTCTTC; CDR3: CASSPFAGSSYNEQFF
D: -; size: many; J: TRBJ2-7; V: TRBV12-3/TRBV12-4; length: 13; DNA: TGTGCTAGCAGTTTGGGACGGGACTACGAGCAGTACTTC; CDR3: CASSLGRDYEQYF
D: TRBD1; size: many; J: TRBJ2-7; V: TRBV9; length: 15; DNA: TGTGCCAGCAGCGTAGGACAGGGGGCCCCCTACGAGCAGTACTTC; CDR3: CASSVGQGAPYEQYF
D: TRBD1; size: many; J: TRBJ2-7; V: TRBV6-1; length: 12; DNA: TGTGCCAGCAGTGACAGGGGGTACGAGCAGTACTTC; CDR3: CASSDRGYEQYF
D: -; size: many; J: TRBJ1-2; V: TRBV9; length: 13; DNA: TGTGCCAGCAGTAGGGGAACAGACTATGGCTACACCTTC; CDR3: CASSRGTDYGYTF
D: -; size: -; J: TRBJ1-2; V: TRBV12-3/TRBV12-4; length: 14; DNA: TGTGCCAGCAGTTTAGACGGAAATTGGAATGGCTACACCTTC; CDR3: CASSLDGNWNGYTF
D: TRBD1; size: many; J: TRBJ2-5; V: TRBV10-3; length: 18; DNA: TGTGCCATCAGTGAGGGGCTAGGGGCCCACAGGGGTCAAGAGACCCAGTACTTC; CDR3: CAISEGLGAHRGQETQYF
D: -; size: many; J: TRBJ2-6; V: TRBV5-1; length: 15; DNA: TGCGCCAGCGGCTTGGCAGGTTCTGGGGCCAACGTCCTGACTTTC; CDR3: CASGLAGSGANVLTF
D: TRBD1; size: many; J: TRBJ1-2; V: TRBV6-1; length: 15; DNA: TGTGCCAGCAGTCCCTATGGGGGACAGGGGGCCTACTACACCTTC; CDR3: CASSPYGGQGAYYTF
D: -; size: many; J: TRBJ1-4; V: TRBV4-1; length: 14; DNA: TGCGCCGGCAGCCAACAAGAGGTAGGGGAAAAACTGTTTTTT; CDR3: CAGSQQEVGEKLFF
D: -; size: -; J: TRBJ1-5; V: TRBV7-8; length: 14; DNA: TGTGCCAGCAGCTTAGCGCTTTTGGGTCAGCCCCAGCATTTT; CDR3: CASSLALLGQPQHF
D: TRBD2; size: many; J: TRBJ2-3; V: TRBV5-4; length: 15; DNA: TGTGCCTGCAGCTTGCCTCGGGGGGGAGGGGATACGCAGTATTTT; CDR3: CACSLPRGGGDTQYF
D: -; size: once; J: TRBJ2-1; V: TRBV11-1; length: 16; DNA: TGTGCCAGCAGCGTGGCGTTAGCGGCTAGCTACAATGAGCAGTTCTTC; CDR3: CASSVALAASYNEQFF
D: TRBD1; size: -; J: TRBJ1-1; V: TRBV4-1; length: 15; DNA: TGCGCCAGCAGCCAATCTGTGACAGGGCCAGCTGAAGCTTTCTTT; CDR3: CASSQSVTGPAEAFF
D: TRBD2; size: few; J: TRBJ2-7; V: TRBV19; length: 14; DNA: TGTGCCAGTAGTGTTAGCGGGGGCCCCTACGAGCAGTACTTC; CDR3: CASSVSGGPYEQYF
D: -; size: many; J: TRBJ2-3; V: TRBV3-1; length: 14; DNA: TGTGCCAGCAGCCAGGGGGTTCGGACAGATACGCAGTATTTT; CDR3: CASSQGVRTDTQYF
D: -; size: -; J: TRBJ2-7; V: TRBV4-1; length: 14; DNA: TGCGCCAGCAGCCTGACGCAGGGGTCCTACGAGCAGTACTTC; CDR3: CASSLTQGSYEQYF
D: -; size: -; J: TRBJ2-7; V: TRBV20-1; length: 14; DNA: TGCAGTGCTAGAGGAGGGAGAAGCCCCTACGAGCAGTACTTC; CDR3: CSARGGRSPYEQYF
D: -; size: once; J: TRBJ1-1; V: TRBV5-1; length: 13; DNA: TGCGCCAGCAGCTTGTACGGGACCACTGAAGCTTTCTTT; CDR3: CASSLYGTTEAFF
D: TRBD1; size: many; J: TRBJ2-7; V: TRBV6-1; length: 11; DNA: TGTGCCACACAGGGGGGTCACGAGCAGTACTTC; CDR3: CATQGGHEQYF
D: -; size: many; J: TRBJ2-4; V: TRBV11-1; length: 16; DNA: TGTGCCAGCAGCTTTGGCGGCGGGGCCAGCAAAAACATTCAGTACTTC; CDR3: CASSFGGGASKNIQYF